One sample yielded the 5 T cell receptor beta chains listed below, sequenced in a study of Ad26.COV2.S vaccination and SARS-CoV-2 variants. Treatment of the sample: 19 received Ad26.COV2.S at low or high dose, single or two shots; roughly five received placebo; per-sample allocation not given. Material that was analyzed had been drawn on day 63 after the first vaccine or placebo injection. The method was immunoSEQ multiplex PCR; TCRdb's version includes in-frame clones alone and lacks a portion of them. The sample includes approximately 420,000 clones, roughly 88% seen only once; the top ten take 3.6%. The starting material was peripheral blood, obtained in a trial of Ad26.COV2.S vaccine versus placebo. The receptor source for this set is a person between 18 and 65 years old who received the Ad26.COV2.S COVID-19 vaccine or a placebo.

This clone turned up a few times. The V call is TRBV7-3, the J call TRBJ1-6; D remains ambiguous. Trimming shortened V by 5 bases and J by 10 bases, and 18 bases separated the two germline ends. Germline loops: CDR1 SGHTA, CDR2 FQGTGA. CDR3 size: 15 residues. The CDR3 DNA follows: TGTGCCAGCAGCGTCGACGGTGATCTGGGATCACCCCTCCACTTT. Its translation: CASSVDGDLGSPLHF.

The rearrangement joins TRBV4-1 to TRBJ1-2, with 7 bases lining up with TRBD1. The V and J ends lost 4 bases and 2 bases, in that order; junction bases with no gene match: 4. The CDR3 has 14 amino acids. The V gene's germline CDR1 is MGHRA and CDR2 YSYEKL. The CDR3 bases are TGCGCCAGCAGCCGGTCGACAGGGAACTATGGCTACACCTTC. Protein sequence: CASSRSTGNYGYTF.

The chain is built from TRBV5-6 and TRBJ2-1; 11 bases fit TRBD1. The trim removed 2 bases at V and 8 bases at J, leaving 9 bases unmatched. The length of the CDR3 is 16 residues. The germline V gene encodes CDR1 SGHDT and CDR2 YYEEEE. Written as DNA, the CDR3 is TGTGCCAGCAGCTTTTACCCCGGGACAGGGGGACATGAGCAGTTCTTC. Translating gives CASSFYPGTGGHEQFF.

The chain carries TRBV28 and TRBJ2-7, with TRBD2 as a possible D gene (6 bases). The CDR3 contains 15 residues. The V and J ends lost 4 bases and 7 bases respectively, with 20 bases between them. The germline CDR1 and CDR2 sequences are MDHEN and SYDVKM. CDR3 sequence reads: CASSSPLPRRGEQYF. As DNA, the CDR3 is TGTGCCAGCAGTTCCCCTCTCCCTCGTCGGGGGGAGCAGTACTTC.

The V call is TRBV11-2, the J call TRBJ1-1; D possibly corresponds to TRBD1 (6 bases). CDR1 is SGHAT and CDR2 is FQNNGV in the germline V gene. Trimming cost V 0 bases and J 1 base, with 18 bases left between them. The CDR3 totals 18 residues. The DNA for the CDR3 is TGTGCCAGCAGCTTAGACCTTAACAGGGACGGGAGGAACACTGAAGCTTTCTTT. This translates into CASSLDLNRDGRNTEAFF.